This entry describes one T cell receptor (beta chain). Its matching antigen is unknown. At one of its ends the junction is not consistent with the germline gene, which may arise from a read error. There are 15 residues in the CDR3. Germline CDR1 and CDR2: SEHNR and FQNEAQ (reference sequence). The PCR used 60 Vbeta and 13 Jbeta primers. Using immunoSEQ multiplex PCR, the repertoire was profiled, and TCRdb retains in-frame clones only, with some absent. This sample has under 140,000 clones; around 80% occur once, and the top ten carry under 3%. This sample is part of a study of cytomegalovirus exposure and HLA in healthy donors. General study results and limits: Most observed TCR sequences were rare, whereas some public TCRs were detected in many donors. As a later analysis revealed, most CMV-associated TCR beta chains appeared HLA-restricted.

Sequencing was performed on PBMCs. The clonotype originates from a woman between 55 and 75 years old in good health and CMV-seropositive. V usage is TRBV7-9 and J usage is TRBJ2-1, with 7 bases lining up with TRBD2. CDR3 loop: CASRLGVAGYNEQFF. DNA for the CDR3: TGTGCCAGCAGGTTAGGGGTAGCGGGCTACAATGAGCAGTTCTTC.